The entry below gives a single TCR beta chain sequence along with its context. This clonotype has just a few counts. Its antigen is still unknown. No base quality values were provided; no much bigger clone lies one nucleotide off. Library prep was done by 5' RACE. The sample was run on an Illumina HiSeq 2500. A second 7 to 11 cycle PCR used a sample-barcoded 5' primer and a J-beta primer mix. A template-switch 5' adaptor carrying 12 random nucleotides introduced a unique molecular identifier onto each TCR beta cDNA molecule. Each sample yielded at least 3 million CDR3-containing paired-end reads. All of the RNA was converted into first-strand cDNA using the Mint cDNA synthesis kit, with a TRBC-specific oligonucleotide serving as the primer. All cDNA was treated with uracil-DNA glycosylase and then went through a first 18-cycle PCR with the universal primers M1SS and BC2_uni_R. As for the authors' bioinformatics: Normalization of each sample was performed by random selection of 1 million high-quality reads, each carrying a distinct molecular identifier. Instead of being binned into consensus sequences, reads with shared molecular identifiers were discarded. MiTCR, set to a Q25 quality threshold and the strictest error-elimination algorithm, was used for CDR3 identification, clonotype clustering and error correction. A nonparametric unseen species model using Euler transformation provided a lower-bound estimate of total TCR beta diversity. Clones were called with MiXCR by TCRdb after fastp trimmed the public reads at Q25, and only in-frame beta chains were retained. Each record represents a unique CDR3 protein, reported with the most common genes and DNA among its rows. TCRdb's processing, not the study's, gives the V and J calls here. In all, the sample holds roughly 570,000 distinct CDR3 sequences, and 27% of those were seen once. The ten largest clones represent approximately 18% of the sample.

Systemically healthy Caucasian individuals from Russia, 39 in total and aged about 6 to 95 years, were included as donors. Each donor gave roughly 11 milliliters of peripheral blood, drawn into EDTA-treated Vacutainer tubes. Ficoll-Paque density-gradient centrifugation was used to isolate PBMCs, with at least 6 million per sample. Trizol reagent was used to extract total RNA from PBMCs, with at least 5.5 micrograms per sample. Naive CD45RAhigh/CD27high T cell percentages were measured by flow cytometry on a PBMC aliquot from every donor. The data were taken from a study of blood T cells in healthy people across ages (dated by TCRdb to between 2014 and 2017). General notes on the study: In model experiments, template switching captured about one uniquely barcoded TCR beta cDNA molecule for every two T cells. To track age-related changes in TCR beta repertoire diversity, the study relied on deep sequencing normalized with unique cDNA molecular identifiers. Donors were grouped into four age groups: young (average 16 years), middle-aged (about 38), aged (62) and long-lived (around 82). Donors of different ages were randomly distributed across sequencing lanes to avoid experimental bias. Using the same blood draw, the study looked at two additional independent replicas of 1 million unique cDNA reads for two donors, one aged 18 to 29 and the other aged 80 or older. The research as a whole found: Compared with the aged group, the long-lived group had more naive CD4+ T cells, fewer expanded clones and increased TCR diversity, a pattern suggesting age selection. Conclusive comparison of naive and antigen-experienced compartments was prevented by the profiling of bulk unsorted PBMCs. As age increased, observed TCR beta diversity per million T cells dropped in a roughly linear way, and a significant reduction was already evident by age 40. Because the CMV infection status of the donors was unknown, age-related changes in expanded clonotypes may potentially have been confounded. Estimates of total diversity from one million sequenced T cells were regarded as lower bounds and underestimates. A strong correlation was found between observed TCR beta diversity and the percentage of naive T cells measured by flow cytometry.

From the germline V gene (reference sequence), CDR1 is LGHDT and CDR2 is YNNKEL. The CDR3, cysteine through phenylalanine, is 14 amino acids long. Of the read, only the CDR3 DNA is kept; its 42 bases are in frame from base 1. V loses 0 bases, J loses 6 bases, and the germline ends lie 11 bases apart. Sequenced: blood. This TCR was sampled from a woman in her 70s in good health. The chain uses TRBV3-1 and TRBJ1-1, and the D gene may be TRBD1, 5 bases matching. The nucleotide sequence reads TGTGCCAGCAGCCAAGAGGGGGGGTCCGCTGAAGCTTTCTTT. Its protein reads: CASSQEGGSAEAFF. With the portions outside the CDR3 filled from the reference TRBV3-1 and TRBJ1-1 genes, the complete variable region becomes DTAVSQTPKYLVTQMGNDKSIKCEQNLGHDTMYWYKQDSKKFLKIMFSYNNKELIINETVPNRFSPKSPDKAHLNLHINSLELGDSAVYFCASSQEGGSAEAFFGQGTRLTVV.